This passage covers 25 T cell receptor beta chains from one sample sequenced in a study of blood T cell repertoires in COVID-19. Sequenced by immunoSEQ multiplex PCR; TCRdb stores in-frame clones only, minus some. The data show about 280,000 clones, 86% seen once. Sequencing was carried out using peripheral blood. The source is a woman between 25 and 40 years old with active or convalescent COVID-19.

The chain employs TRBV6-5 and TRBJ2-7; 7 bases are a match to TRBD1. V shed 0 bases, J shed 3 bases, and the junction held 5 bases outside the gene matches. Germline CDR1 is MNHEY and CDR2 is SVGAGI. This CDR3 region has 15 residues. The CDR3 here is CASSYSKQGVYEQYF. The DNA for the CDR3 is TGTGCCAGCAGTTACTCGAAGCAGGGGGTCTACGAGCAGTACTTC.

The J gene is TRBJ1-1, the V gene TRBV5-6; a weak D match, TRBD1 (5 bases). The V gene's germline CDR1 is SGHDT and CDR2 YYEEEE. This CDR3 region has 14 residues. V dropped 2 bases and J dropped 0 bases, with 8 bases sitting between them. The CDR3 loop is CASSFGQVNTEAFF. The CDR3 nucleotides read TGTGCCAGCAGCTTCGGACAAGTGAACACTGAAGCTTTCTTT.

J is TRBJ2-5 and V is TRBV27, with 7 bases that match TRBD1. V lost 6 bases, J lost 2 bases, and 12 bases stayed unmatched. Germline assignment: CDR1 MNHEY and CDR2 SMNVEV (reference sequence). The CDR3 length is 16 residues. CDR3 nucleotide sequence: TGTGCCAGCAGATTTCAATCGGACAGGTCTCAAGAGACCCAGTACTTC. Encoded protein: CASRFQSDRSQETQYF.

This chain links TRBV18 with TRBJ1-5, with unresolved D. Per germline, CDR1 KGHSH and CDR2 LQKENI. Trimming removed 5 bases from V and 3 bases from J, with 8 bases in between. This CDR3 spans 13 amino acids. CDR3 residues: CASSNDYNQPQHF. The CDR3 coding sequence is TGTGCCAGCTCAAATGACTACAATCAGCCCCAGCATTTT.

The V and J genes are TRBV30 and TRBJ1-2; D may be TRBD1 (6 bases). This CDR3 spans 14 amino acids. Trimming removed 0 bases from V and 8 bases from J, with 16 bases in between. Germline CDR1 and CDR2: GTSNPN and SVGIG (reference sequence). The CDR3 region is CAWSVGQGKRGYTF. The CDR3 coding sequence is TGTGCCTGGAGTGTGGGCCAGGGGAAGAGGGGCTACACCTTC. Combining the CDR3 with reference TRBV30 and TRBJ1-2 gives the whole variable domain SQTIHQWPATLVQPVGSPLSLECTVEGTSNPNLYWYRQAAGRGLQLLFYSVGIGQISSEVPQNLSASRPQDRQFILSSKKLLLSDSGFYLCAWSVGQGKRGYTFGSGTRLTVV.

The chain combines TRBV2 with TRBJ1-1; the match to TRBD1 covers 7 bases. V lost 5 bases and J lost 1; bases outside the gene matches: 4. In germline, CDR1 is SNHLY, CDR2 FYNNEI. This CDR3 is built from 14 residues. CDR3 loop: CASSFGQENTEAFF. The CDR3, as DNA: TGTGCCAGCAGTTTCGGACAGGAGAACACTGAAGCTTTCTTT.

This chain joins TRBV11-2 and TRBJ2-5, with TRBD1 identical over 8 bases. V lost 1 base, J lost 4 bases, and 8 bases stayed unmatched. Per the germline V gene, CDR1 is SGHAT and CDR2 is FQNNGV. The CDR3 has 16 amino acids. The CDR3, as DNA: TGTGCCAGCAGCTTAGGGGGACAGGCGAGGACAGAGACCCAGTACTTC. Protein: CASSLGGQARTETQYF.

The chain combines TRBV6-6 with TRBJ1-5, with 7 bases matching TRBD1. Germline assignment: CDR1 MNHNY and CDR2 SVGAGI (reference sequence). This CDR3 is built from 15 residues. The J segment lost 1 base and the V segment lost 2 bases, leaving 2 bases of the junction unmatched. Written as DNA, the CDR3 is TGTGCCAGCAGTTACGTCAGGGGGAGCAATCAGCCCCAGCATTTT. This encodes CASSYVRGSNQPQHF.

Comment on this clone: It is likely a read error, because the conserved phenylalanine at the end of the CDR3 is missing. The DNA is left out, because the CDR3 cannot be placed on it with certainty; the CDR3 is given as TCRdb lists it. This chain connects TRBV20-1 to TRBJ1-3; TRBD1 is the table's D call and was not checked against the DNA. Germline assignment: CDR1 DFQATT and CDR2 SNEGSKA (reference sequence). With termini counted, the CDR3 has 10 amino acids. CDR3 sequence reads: CSASRYNSLH.

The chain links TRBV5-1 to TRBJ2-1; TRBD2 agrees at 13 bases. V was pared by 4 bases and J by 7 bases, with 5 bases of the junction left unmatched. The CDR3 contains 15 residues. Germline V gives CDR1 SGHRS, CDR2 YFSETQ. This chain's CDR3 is CASSVTSGGANEQFF. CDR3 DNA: TGCGCCAGCAGCGTTACTAGCGGGGGGGCGAATGAGCAGTTCTTC.

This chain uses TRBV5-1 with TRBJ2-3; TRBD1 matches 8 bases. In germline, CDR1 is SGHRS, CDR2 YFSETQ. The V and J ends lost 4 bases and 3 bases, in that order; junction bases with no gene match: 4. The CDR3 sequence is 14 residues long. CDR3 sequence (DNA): TGCGCCAGCAGCATAACAGGGGGTACAGATACGCAGTATTTT. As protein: CASSITGGTDTQYF.

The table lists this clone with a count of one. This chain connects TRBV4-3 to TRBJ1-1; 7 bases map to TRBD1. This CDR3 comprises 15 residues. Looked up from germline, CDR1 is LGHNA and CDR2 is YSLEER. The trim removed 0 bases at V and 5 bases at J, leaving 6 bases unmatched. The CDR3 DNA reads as TGCGCCAGCAGCCAAGACCGCAGCAGGGGGACTGAAGCTTTCTTT. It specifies CASSQDRSRGTEAFF.

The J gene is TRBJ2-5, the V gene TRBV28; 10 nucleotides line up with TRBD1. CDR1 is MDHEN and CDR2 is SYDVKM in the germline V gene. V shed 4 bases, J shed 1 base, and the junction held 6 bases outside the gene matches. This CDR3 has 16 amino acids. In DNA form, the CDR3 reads TGTGCCAGCAGTTCCCGGGACAGGGGAAGCCAAGAGACCCAGTACTTC. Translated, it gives CASSSRDRGSQETQYF. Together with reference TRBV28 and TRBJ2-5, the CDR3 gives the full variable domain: DVKVTQSSRYLVKRTGEKVFLECVQDMDHENMFWYRQDPGLGLRLIYFSYDVKMKEKGDIPEGYSVSREKKERFSLILESASTNQTSMYLCASSSRDRGSQETQYFGPGTRLLVL.

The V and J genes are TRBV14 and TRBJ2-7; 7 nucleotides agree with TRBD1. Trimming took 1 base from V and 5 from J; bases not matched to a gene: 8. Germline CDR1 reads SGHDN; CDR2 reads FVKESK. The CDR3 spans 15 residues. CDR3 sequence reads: CASSQVRQGAHEQYF. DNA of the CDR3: TGTGCCAGCAGCCAAGTTCGACAGGGTGCCCACGAGCAGTACTTC. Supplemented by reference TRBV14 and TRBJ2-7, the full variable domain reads EAGVTQFPSHSVIEKGQTVTLRCDPISGHDNLYWYRRVMGKEIKFLLHFVKESKQDESGMPNNRFLAERTGGTYSTLKVQPAELEDSGVYFCASSQVRQGAHEQYFGPGTRLTVT.

The CDR3 region has the DNA TGTGCCAGCAGCTTAGCACGACAGCCGAATCAGCCCCAGCATTTT. Its translation: CASSLARQPNQPQHF. This chain connects TRBV7-8 to TRBJ1-5; D is possibly TRBD1 (5 bases). This CDR3 spans 15 amino acids. From germline, CDR1 is SGHVS and CDR2 FQNEAQ. V shed 0 bases and J shed 4 bases, with 10 bases lying between them.

Here the CDR3 DNA reads TGTGCCAGCAGTGCACAGGGTTGGTATTCACCCCTCCACTTT. Its translation is CASSAQGWYSPLHF. J is TRBJ1-6 and V is TRBV28, with D tentatively TRBD1 (6 bases). Trimming took off 5 bases at V and 8 bases at J, with 13 bases between the two ends. CDR3 size: 14 residues. In germline, CDR1 is MDHEN, CDR2 SYDVKM.

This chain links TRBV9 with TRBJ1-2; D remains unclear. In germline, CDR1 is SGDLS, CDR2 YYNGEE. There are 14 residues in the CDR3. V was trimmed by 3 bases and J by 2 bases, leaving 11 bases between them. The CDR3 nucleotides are TGTGCCAGCAGCGCGGTAACGGGGAACTATGGCTACACCTTC. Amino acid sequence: CASSAVTGNYGYTF.

The DNA of the CDR3 is TGCGCCAGCAGCCCCGGACTAGCGGGCCCGGCCGTAGATACGCAGTATTTT. It codes for CASSPGLAGPAVDTQYF. The gene calls are TRBV5-1 and TRBJ2-3; 11 bases fit TRBD2. The CDR3 runs 17 residues. Trimming at V came to 4 bases and at J to 5 bases, leaving 12 bases not matched to a gene. From germline, CDR1 is SGHRS and CDR2 YFSETQ. Together with reference TRBV5-1 and TRBJ2-3, the CDR3 gives the full variable domain: KAGVTQTPRYLIKTRGQQVTLSCSPISGHRSVSWYQQTPGQGLQFLFEYFSETQRNKGNFPGRFSGRQFSNSRSEMNVSTLELGDSALYLCASSPGLAGPAVDTQYFGPGTRLTVL.

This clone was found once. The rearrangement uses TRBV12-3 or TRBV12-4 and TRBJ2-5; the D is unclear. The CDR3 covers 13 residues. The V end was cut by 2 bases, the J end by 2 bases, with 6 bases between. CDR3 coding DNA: TGTGCCAGCAGTTTACGCGGACAAGAGACCCAGTACTTC. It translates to CASSLRGQETQYF.

CDR3 sequence (DNA): TGTGCCAGTAGTAACAGCTTGAACTATGGCTACACCTTC. Its protein is CASSNSLNYGYTF. The chain combines TRBV19 with TRBJ1-2; no firm D call. Germline loops: CDR1 LNHDA, CDR2 SQIVND (reference sequence). The CDR3 consists of 13 residues. Trimming left V 4 bases short and J 2 bases short, with 8 bases between.

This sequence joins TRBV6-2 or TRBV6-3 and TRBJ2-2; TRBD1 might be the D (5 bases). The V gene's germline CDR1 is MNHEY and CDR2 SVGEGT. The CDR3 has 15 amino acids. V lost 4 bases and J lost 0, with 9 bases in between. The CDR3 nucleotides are TGTGCCAGCAGTTCTGGCAGGGCGAACACCGGGGAGCTGTTTTTT. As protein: CASSSGRANTGELFF.

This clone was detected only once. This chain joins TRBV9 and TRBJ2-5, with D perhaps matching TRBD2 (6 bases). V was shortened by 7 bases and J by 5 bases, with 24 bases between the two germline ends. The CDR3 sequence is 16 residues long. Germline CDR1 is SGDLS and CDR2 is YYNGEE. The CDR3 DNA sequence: TGTGCCAGCTCTCCCGGGAGCGGCCTACCCTGGGAGACCCAGTACTTC. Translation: CASSPGSGLPWETQYF.

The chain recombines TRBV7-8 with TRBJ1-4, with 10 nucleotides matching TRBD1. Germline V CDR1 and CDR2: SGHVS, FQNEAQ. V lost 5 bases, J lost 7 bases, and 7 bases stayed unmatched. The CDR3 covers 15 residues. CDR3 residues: CASSIGTGAGEKLFF. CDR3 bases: TGTGCCAGCAGCATTGGGACAGGGGCGGGTGAAAAACTGTTTTTT.

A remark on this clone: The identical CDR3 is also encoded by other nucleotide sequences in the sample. The CDR3 nucleotides read TGCGCCAGCAGCCAAGATCGGGGGTTTCAAGAGACCCAGTACTTC. Protein: CASSQDRGFQETQYF. This rearrangement joins TRBV4-3 to TRBJ2-5; a possible D gene is TRBD2 (6 bases). Trimming took 0 bases from V and 2 from J, leaving 10 bases between them. Germline CDR1 LGHNA, CDR2 YSLEER. The CDR3 has 15 amino acids.

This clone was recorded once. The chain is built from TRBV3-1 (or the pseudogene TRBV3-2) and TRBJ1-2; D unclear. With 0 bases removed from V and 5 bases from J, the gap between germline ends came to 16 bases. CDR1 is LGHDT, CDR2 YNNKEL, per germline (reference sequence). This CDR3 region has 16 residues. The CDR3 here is CASSQDGGERRYGYTF. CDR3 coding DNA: TGTGCCAGCAGCCAAGACGGAGGAGAAAGAAGGTATGGCTACACCTTC.